This T cell receptor (beta chain) is from a study of shared clonotypes between healthy human individuals (TCRdb year 2020). Looking at the study overall: A couple of women and a few men aged 18 to 49 years were included in the cohort. Libraries were prepared and TCR repertoires were sequenced by different laboratories using diverse techniques, in order to increase sequencing depth and limit assay-specific biases. The study deeply sequenced blood TCR repertoires of about 5 healthy adults to estimate repertoire size and the extent of clonotype sharing between individuals. Per donor, leukapheresis produced somewhere between about 0.94 and 9.5 billion PBMCs. Per donor, three plates each were used for CD4 naive and CD4 memory, two for CD8 naive, and one for CD8 memory. Overall study results and their limits: Based on pairwise subsampling, the degree of clonotype sharing among donors was expected to be affected by sequencing depth. Compared with non-shared clonotypes, the clonotypes found in all four sorted-subset donors had higher generation probabilities. Sampling was restricted to blood, and TCR repertoires in tissue are likely to differ from TCR repertoires in blood. Because the study included a small number of donors, the genetic and exposure-history diversity represented was limited. When a few donors were compared, the shared fraction of clonotypes was about 5.4% for naive CD4, 3.5% to 4% for naive CD8, more than 2% for memory CD4, and under 0.5% for memory CD8. Naive subsets generally had larger estimated clonotype richness than memory subsets did. Even with the large sequencing depth, rarefaction of the sorted-subset datasets indicated that sequencing was incomplete.

For this clone: The antigen this receptor binds is unknown. No base quality information exists; no much larger clone differs at one position.

The germline V gene sets CDR1 to MDHEN and CDR2 to SYDVKM. V and J are truncated by 3 bases and 5 bases respectively, leaving an intervening sequence of 17 bases. Counted from cysteine to phenylalanine, this CDR3 has 15 amino acids. The read is trimmed to its CDR3 DNA, 45 bases read in frame from base 1. CD8 naive samples consisted of CD45RO-negative cells that were positively selected for CCR7, yielding a CD45RA+CCR7+ population without TemRA cells. Healthy HIV-negative adults with no recently reported acute infections or vaccinations were included as donors. Every donor was a Caucasian adult residing in Nashville, Tennessee, USA. Blood was obtained by leukapheresis, after which PBMCs were separated by Ficoll-Histopaque density gradient centrifugation and cryopreserved in liquid nitrogen vapor phase. Purity and quantity of every magnetically sorted T cell population were checked by analytical flow cytometry. Genomic DNA was isolated from each sorted fraction and quantified by UV absorbance on a Nanodrop 2000c.

TCR CDR3 regions were amplified from genomic DNA by multiplex PCR using the deep immunoSEQ assay. Extracted genomic DNA from each cell subset was distributed evenly across all wells of several immunoSEQ 96-well plates, and each plate was treated as a replicate. For sorted subsets, around 200 ng genomic DNA, equal to tens of thousands of T cell genomes, was loaded into each replicate PCR. The purified libraries were quantified using a Qubit 3.0 fluorometer, sized with a Bioanalyzer 2100, and then quantified again using the KAPA Library Quantification kit. Every immunoSEQ 96-well plate was sequenced on a dedicated single-read 150-cycle Illumina NextSeq 550 flow cell. For the original study's pipeline: Because only junctional sequences without quality scores were contained in the immunoSEQ output, filtering matching that applied to full-length reads could not be performed. Sequences were annotated with PyIR, a Python wrapper for IgBLAST v1.9, and V/J genes and CDR3 were assigned using IMGT germline references. Reads were removed for weak V/J assignments (E-value above 1e-6), missing CDR3, stop codons, out-of-frame junctions, or ambiguous translated residues. V3J clonotypes were defined as sequences sharing an identical inferred V gene, J gene, and CDR3 amino acid sequence. Percentage overlap between repertoires was computed as shared unique clonotypes divided by the size of the smaller repertoire. Repertoire richness was assessed with RTK rarefaction, the Chao1 estimator, and Recon v2.1 estimates of unobserved clonotypes. Generation probabilities for all TCRbeta clonotypes obtained by the gDNA method from a handful of donors were computed using OLGA. TCRdb took this table from immuneACCESS and kept in-frame rearrangements with V and J called. Such tables lack part of the clones; where checked against another copy, unresolved V genes explain under half of the gap, and the rest is unexplained. The D gene and trimming were derived from the DNA, and the V and J assignments and clone size from that table. In all, the sample holds around 1.9 million clones, and 80% to 95% of those were seen once. Around 1.7% of the sample lies in the top ten.

The V and J segments used are TRBV28 and TRBJ2-7, and the D gene may be TRBD1, 6 bases matching. This TCR was recovered from a man aged 18 to 30 in good health. Some clones in this sample may be carry-over from other donors' samples. Sequenced sample: naive CD8+ T cells from PBMCs. Interpreted using the paper, the cell subset or site label stands for: CD45RA+CCR7+. The CDR3 sequence is CASSFIKGQSNEQYF. The nucleotide sequence is TGTGCCAGCAGTTTCATAAAAGGACAGTCTAACGAGCAGTACTTC.